This record looks at one T cell receptor (beta chain) sequence and its context. This sample is part of a study of blood T cell repertoires in COVID-19. This CDR3 has 16 amino acids. Germline V gene data show CDR1 as SNHLY and CDR2 as FYNNEI. V was pared by 10 bases and J by 0 bases, with 8 bases of the junction left unmatched. Clones were sequenced by immunoSEQ multiplex PCR, and TCRdb holds only the in-frame ones, with some missing. The sample yields hundreds of thousands of clones, approximately 86% seen once. The chain is built from TRBV2 and TRBJ2-6; TRBD2 matches at 8 bases. This receptor was taken from a woman aged 65 to 85 with COVID-19, enrolled during active disease. Sequencing input: peripheral blood. The CDR3 is CATRGGLPSGANVLTF. CDR3 DNA: TGTGCCACCCGGGGGGGCCTACCCTCTGGGGCCAACGTCCTGACTTTC.